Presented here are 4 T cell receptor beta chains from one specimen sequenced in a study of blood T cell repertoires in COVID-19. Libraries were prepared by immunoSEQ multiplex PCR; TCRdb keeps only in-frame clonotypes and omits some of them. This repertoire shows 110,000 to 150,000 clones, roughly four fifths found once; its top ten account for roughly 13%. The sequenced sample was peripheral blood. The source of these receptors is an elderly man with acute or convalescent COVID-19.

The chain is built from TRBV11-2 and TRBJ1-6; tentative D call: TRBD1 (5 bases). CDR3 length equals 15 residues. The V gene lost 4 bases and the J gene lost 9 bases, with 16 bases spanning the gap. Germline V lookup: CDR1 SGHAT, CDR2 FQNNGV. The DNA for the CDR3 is TGTGCCAGCAGCTGGCGGGGGATCCCGCTTTCACCCCTCCACTTT. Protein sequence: CASSWRGIPLSPLHF.

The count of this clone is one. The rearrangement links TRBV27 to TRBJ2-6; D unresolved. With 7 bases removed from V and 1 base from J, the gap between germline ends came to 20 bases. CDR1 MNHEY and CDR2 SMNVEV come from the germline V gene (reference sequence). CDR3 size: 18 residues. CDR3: CASTLGFKLRSGANVLTF. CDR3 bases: TGTGCCAGCACCCTCGGGTTCAAACTCCGGTCTGGGGCCAACGTCCTGACTTTC.

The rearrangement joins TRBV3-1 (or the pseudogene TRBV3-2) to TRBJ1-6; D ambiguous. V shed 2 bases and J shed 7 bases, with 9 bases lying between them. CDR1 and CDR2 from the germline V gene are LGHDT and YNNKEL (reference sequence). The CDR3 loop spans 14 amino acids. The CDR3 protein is CASSQLRGNSPLHF. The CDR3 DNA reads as TGTGCCAGCAGCCAATTAAGAGGAAATTCACCCCTCCACTTT.

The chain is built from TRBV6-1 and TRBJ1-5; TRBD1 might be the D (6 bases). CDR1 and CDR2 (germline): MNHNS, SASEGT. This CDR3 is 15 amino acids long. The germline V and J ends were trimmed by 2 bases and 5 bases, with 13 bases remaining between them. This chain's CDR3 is CASSERGQGYQPQHF. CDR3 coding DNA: TGTGCCAGCAGTGAAAGGGGCCAGGGGTATCAGCCCCAGCATTTT.